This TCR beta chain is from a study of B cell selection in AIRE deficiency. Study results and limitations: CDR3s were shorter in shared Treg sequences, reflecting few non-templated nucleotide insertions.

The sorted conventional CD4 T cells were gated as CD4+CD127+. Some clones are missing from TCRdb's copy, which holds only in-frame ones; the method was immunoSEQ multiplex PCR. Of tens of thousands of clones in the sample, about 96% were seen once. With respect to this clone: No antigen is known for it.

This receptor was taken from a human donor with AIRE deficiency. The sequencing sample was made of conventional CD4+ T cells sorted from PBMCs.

The CDR3 DNA reads TGTGCCTGGAGGGGGACAGGGAACGCCTATAATTCACCCCTCCACTTT. This sequence encodes CAWRGTGNAYNSPLHF. The rearrangement joins TRBV30 to TRBJ1-6, with TRBD1 identical over 9 bases. V shed 3 bases, J shed 2 bases, and the junction held 5 bases outside the gene matches. The CDR3 covers 16 residues. Germline V gene sequence: CDR1 GTSNPN, CDR2 SVGIG (reference sequence).